This TCR beta chain was documented in a study of neurological immune-mediated disorders. This clonotype was observed at least ten times. This CDR3 is 14 amino acids long. Trimming cost V 8 bases and J 5 bases, with 18 bases left between them. Synthesis of cDNA was accomplished via 5'RACE employing 10-nucleotide random UMIs. From the 5' RACE reads, TCRdb called clonotypes with MiXCR, one entry per CDR3 protein. The table records 55,000 to 70,000 distinct CDR3 sequences, 3.9% of them present only once. The chain joins TRBV12-3 or TRBV12-4 to TRBJ1-2, with D unclear. Sequencing input: PBMCs. This clonotype was obtained from a man aged 25-40 years with multiple sclerosis. The CDR3 is CASSRSGGRYGYTF. The DNA of the CDR3 is TGTGCCAGCTCACGCTCAGGAGGTCGTTATGGCTACACCTTC.